These 13 T cell receptor beta chains originate from one sample sequenced in a study of circulating tumor DNA in untreated peripheral T-cell lymphoma. Assay: immunoSEQ multiplex PCR; the TCRdb copy retains only in-frame clones and omits some. The sample shows 9,500 to 12,000 clones, roughly 80% of them seen only once. Sequenced: tumor tissue. These receptors were taken from a human donor with peripheral T-cell lymphoma.

This clone was seen only a few times. This chain links TRBV6-8 with TRBJ2-5, with TRBD2 matching 11 bases. Germline CDR1 and CDR2: MNHGY and SAAAGT. This CDR3 has 15 residues. The V gene end was trimmed by 0 bases and the J gene end by 7 bases; junction bases not matched to a gene: 4. The CDR3 loop is CASSYSILAGGTQYF. The CDR3 DNA reads as TGTGCCAGCAGTTACTCGATTCTAGCGGGAGGGACCCAGTACTTC.

The chain joins TRBV29-1 to TRBJ1-2, with 12 positions matching TRBD1. Germline loops: CDR1 SQVTM, CDR2 ANQGSEA. Trimming took 0 bases from V and 6 from J; bases not matched to a gene: 5. This CDR3 spans 15 amino acids. The CDR3 is CSVEDPGQGAHGYTF. For the CDR3, the DNA is TGCAGCGTTGAAGATCCGGGACAGGGGGCCCATGGCTACACCTTC.

The chain joins TRBV28 to TRBJ2-7; 10 bases are a match to TRBD1. V lost 6 bases and J lost 5; bases outside the gene matches: 13. The germline V gene encodes CDR1 MDHEN and CDR2 SYDVKM. CDR3 length: 16 amino acids. The CDR3 DNA reads TGTGCCAGCAGCTTGACAGGGGGCGCGAGGCAACACGAGCAGTACTTC. Amino acid sequence: CASSLTGGARQHEQYF.

This clone occurred a few times. The DNA has a base that is unclear or was not read; X is used for its residue. This chain links TRBV10-3 with TRBJ2-4; D unclear. Deletions cut 0 bases from V and 4 bases from J, with 10 bases between. The CDR3 sequence is 15 residues long. Germline V gene lookup returns CDR1 ENHRY and CDR2 SYGVKD. DNA for the CDR3: TGTGCCATCAGTGAGTCTGCGGRGGGGAAAAACATTCAGTACTTC. Protein: CAISESAXGKNIQYF.

The V call is TRBV6-8, the J call TRBJ1-5; D is undetermined. From germline, CDR1 is MNHGY and CDR2 SAAAGT. The CDR3 loop spans 13 amino acids. The V end was cut by 7 bases, the J end by 5 bases, with 12 bases between. As DNA, the CDR3 is TGTGCCAGCACCGCCTGGGGTTATCAGCCCCAGCATTTT. Translation gives CASTAWGYQPQHF.

This clone was recorded only once. The rearrangement joins TRBV11-3 to TRBJ1-4, with unresolved D. There are 14 residues in the CDR3. The germline gives CDR1 SGHNT, CDR2 YENEEA. V was cut by 2 bases and J by 5 bases, with 9 bases left in between. The CDR3 DNA reads TGTGCCAGCAGCTTAAGGTTACCCAATGAAAAACTGTTTTTT. Its protein is CASSLRLPNEKLFF.

This chain joins TRBV10-3 and TRBJ2-7, with 9 positions matching TRBD2. CDR3 size: 18 residues. V was clipped by 2 bases and J by 2 bases; unmatched bases: 13. Germline V CDR1 and CDR2: ENHRY, SYGVKD. CDR3 sequence: CAISEGSWASGVPYEQYF. CDR3 DNA sequence: TGTGCCATCAGTGAGGGATCCTGGGCTAGCGGGGTCCCCTACGAGCAGTACTTC.

The chain couples TRBV5-1 to TRBJ2-7; a weak D match, TRBD2 (6 bases). The CDR3 sequence is 14 residues long. Trimming left V 3 bases short and J 4 bases short, with 14 bases between. Germline CDR1 reads SGHRS; CDR2 reads YFSETQ. CDR3 sequence: CASSSPDYKYEQYF. The CDR3 nucleotides are TGCGCCAGCAGCTCGCCGGACTACAAATACGAGCAGTACTTC. The complete variable domain, with remaining parts taken from reference TRBV5-1 and TRBJ2-7, reads KAGVTQTPRYLIKTRGQQVTLSCSPISGHRSVSWYQQTPGQGLQFLFEYFSETQRNKGNFPGRFSGRQFSNSRSEMNVSTLELGDSALYLCASSSPDYKYEQYFGPGTRLTVT.

The chain carries TRBV19 and TRBJ2-2, with unresolved D. The V gene lost 3 bases and the J gene lost 1 base, with 6 bases spanning the gap. Per germline, CDR1 LNHDA and CDR2 SQIVND (reference sequence). The CDR3 totals 14 residues. The CDR3 coding sequence is TGTGCCAGTAGTATTATAGGGAACACCGGGGAGCTGTTTTTT. Encoded protein: CASSIIGNTGELFF.

As DNA, the CDR3 is TGTGCCAGCAGTGGGAGGGACAGGACAAAAGAGACCCAGTACTTC. This translates into CASSGRDRTKETQYF. This chain connects TRBV28 to TRBJ2-5, with a tentative D call TRBD1 (8 bases). CDR3 length: 15 amino acids. Germline V gene sequence: CDR1 MDHEN, CDR2 SYDVKM. V lost 5 bases, J lost 3 bases, and 16 bases lay in between.

The rearrangement joins TRBV6-8 to TRBJ1-1, with D perhaps TRBD1 (5 bases). Germline V gene sequence: CDR1 MNHGY, CDR2 SAAAGT. The CDR3 is 16 amino acids. The V end lost 6 bases, the J end lost 2 bases, and 19 bases lay between the germline ends. CDR3 sequence (DNA): TGTGCCAGCAGGCTAGGGGACTTAGCCGGAAACACTGAAGCTTTCTTT. Its protein is CASRLGDLAGNTEAFF.

V and J are TRBV11-3 and TRBJ2-1; TRBD2 matches at 13 bases. Losses at the gene ends were 3 bases for V and 10 bases for J; bases not matched to a gene: 12. The germline CDR1 and CDR2 sequences are SGHNT and YENEEA. The CDR3 consists of 17 residues. CDR3 protein: CASSLGAGLAGPREQFF. The CDR3 DNA reads as TGTGCCAGCAGCTTGGGAGCGGGACTAGCGGGACCTCGGGAGCAGTTCTTC.

The chain has TRBV19 and TRBJ2-2; possibly TRBD1 for D (6 bases). Germline CDR1 and CDR2: LNHDA and SQIVND (reference sequence). This CDR3 spans 14 amino acids. The ends were cut back, 4 bases at V and 5 bases at J, with 11 bases in the middle. Here the CDR3 DNA reads TGTGCCAGTAGTACCAGACAGGTAACCGGGGAGCTGTTTTTT. Translating gives CASSTRQVTGELFF.